This T cell receptor (beta chain) appears in the sequencing data of a study of T cells in Graves' hyperthyroidism and ophthalmopathy. This clonotype was seen at least ten times. Researchers amplified the TCR beta CDR3 regions from RNA transcripts. When the TCR CDR3 underwent first-round RT-PCR, the HTBI primer set was used. TCRdb called the multiplex PCR reads again in MiXCR, with one record for every CDR3 protein. In the table there are approximately 330,000 distinct CDR3 sequences, about an eighth of which are singletons. The CDR3 has 19 amino acids. Deletions cut 0 bases from V and 3 bases from J, with 21 bases between. In germline, CDR1 is SNHLY, CDR2 FYNNEI.

The receptor was derived from a woman in her thirties or forties with Graves' ophthalmopathy. The V gene is TRBV2, the J gene TRBJ1-5; D is undetermined. Sequenced sample: blood. CDR3 DNA sequence: TGTGCCAGCAGTGAAGCGCTGTTATTGCGTCCGGGCATCAATCAGCCCCAGCATTTT. The encoded protein is CASSEALLLRPGINQPQHF.